This T cell receptor (beta chain) stems from a study of blood T cell repertoires in COVID-19. Overall study context: Samples taken during acute and convalescent COVID-19 were collected in the United States, Italy and Spain. Nucleic acid was either cDNA or gDNA, and it came from T cells, B-cell-depleted T cells, or PBMCs.

CDR1 MNHEY and CDR2 SVGAGI come from the germline V gene. The CDR3 length is 14 residues. J was trimmed by 4 bases and V by 7 bases; bases with no gene match: 7. In the authors' methods: Estimation of nucleated cell counts relied on the amplification of reference gene primers. Repertoires were generated with immunoSEQ multiplex PCR, while TCRdb's copy carries only in-frame clones and drops some. That table is the source of V, J and clone size, and D and trimming were worked out from the DNA. The sample lists around 70,000 clones, approximately 80% occurring once. The chain has TRBV6-5 and TRBJ1-3; 7 bases agree with TRBD1. The sequenced sample was peripheral blood. This receptor was obtained from a man older than 75 with acute or convalescent COVID-19. CDR3 region: CASTPGGFGNTIYF. The CDR3 bases are TGTGCCAGCACGCCAGGGGGGTTCGGAAACACCATATATTTT.